The 8 T cell receptor beta chains given below trace back to one sample, sequenced in a study of patients and donors after allogeneic stem cell transplantation. From the RT-PCR reads, TCRdb called clonotypes with MiXCR, one entry per CDR3 protein. Altogether about 210,000 distinct CDR3 sequences are present, more than 35% being singletons, with the ten largest covering roughly 10%. Source material: blood, either unsorted or a sorted T cell fraction (not recorded which). These receptors all come from a human donor who was either an allogeneic HSCT recipient or a stem cell or donor lymphocyte infusion donor (not recorded which). It is not recorded whose cells these are; they may come from a transplant donor.

The chain combines TRBV20-1 with TRBJ1-5; unclear D gene. CDR1 is DFQATT and CDR2 is SNEGSKA in the germline V gene (reference sequence). CDR3 size: 15 residues. V was pared by 2 bases and J by 0 bases, with 11 bases between. CDR3 bases: TGCAGTGCTAGATTCGGGTTGTCTAGCAATCAGCCCCAGCATTTT. Translated: CSARFGLSSNQPQHF.

The V and J genes are TRBV6-2 or TRBV6-3 and TRBJ2-1, with TRBD1 matching over 7 bases. The CDR3 has 16 residues. The germline V gene has CDR1 MNHEY and CDR2 SVGEGT. Germline trimming cut 5 bases from V and 3 bases from J; bases unmatched to any gene: 10. This CDR3 reads CASSLTGAPVYNEQFF. The CDR3 DNA reads as TGTGCCAGCAGTCTCACAGGGGCCCCAGTCTACAATGAGCAGTTCTTC.

The J gene is TRBJ1-4, the V gene TRBV18, with D maybe TRBD1 (6 bases). V was shortened by 1 base and J by 10 bases, with 13 bases between the two germline ends. Germline CDR1 and CDR2: KGHSH and LQKENI. The CDR3 contains 14 residues. The CDR3 sequence is CASSPLTGRGKLFF. The CDR3 region has the DNA TGTGCCAGCTCACCACTGACAGGCCGCGGAAAACTGTTTTTT.

The V and J genes are TRBV7-7 and TRBJ2-5; 7 bases line up with TRBD1. The CDR3 has 15 residues. Trimming removed 5 bases from V and 5 bases from J; junction bases left unmatched: 11. Looked up from germline, CDR1 is SSHAT and CDR2 is FNYEAQ (reference sequence). The CDR3 sequence: CASSLRQGRRETQYF. CDR3 DNA sequence: TGTGCCAGCAGCCTACGACAGGGTAGGAGGGAGACCCAGTACTTC.

This chain links TRBV12-3 or TRBV12-4 with TRBJ2-3; the match to TRBD1 covers 11 bases. With V trimmed by 2 bases and J by 7 bases, 5 bases remained unmatched. This CDR3 contains 15 residues. CDR3 bases: TGTGCCAGCAGTTTATGGGACAGGGGGTCAAATACGCAGTATTTT. Its protein product is CASSLWDRGSNTQYF.

This clonotype was seen a handful of times. The chain has TRBV6-2 or TRBV6-3 and TRBJ1-3; no clear D. This CDR3 is built from 13 residues. Germline V gene data show CDR1 as MNHEY and CDR2 as SVGEGT. V was cut by 5 bases and J by 15 bases, with 20 bases left in between. The CDR3 reads CASSRITSATEYF. CDR3 nucleotide sequence: TGTGCCAGCAGTAGAATTACGTCCGCCACAGAATATTTT.

To note about this clonotype: A read error is likely, as this CDR3 ends without the conserved phenylalanine or tryptophan. The V gene is TRBV7-9, the J gene TRBJ1-1; 9 nucleotides line up with TRBD1. Trimming removed 5 bases from V and 3 bases from J; junction bases left unmatched: 7. CDR1 and CDR2 from the germline V gene are SEHNR and FQNEAQ (reference sequence). CDR3 length: 15 residues. CDR3 DNA sequence: TGTGCCAGCAGCCCGGGGACAGGGCGGGACACTGAAGCTTTCATT. Translated, it gives CASSPGTGRDTEAFI.

J is TRBJ1-2 and V is TRBV20-1; no firm D call. The germline gives CDR1 DFQATT, CDR2 SNEGSKA (reference sequence). The CDR3 extends over 14 amino acids. The V and J ends lost 0 bases and 4 bases respectively, with 12 bases between them. CDR3 sequence: CSARDLETPYGYTF. The CDR3 DNA reads as TGCAGTGCTAGAGATCTTGAGACACCCTATGGCTACACCTTC.